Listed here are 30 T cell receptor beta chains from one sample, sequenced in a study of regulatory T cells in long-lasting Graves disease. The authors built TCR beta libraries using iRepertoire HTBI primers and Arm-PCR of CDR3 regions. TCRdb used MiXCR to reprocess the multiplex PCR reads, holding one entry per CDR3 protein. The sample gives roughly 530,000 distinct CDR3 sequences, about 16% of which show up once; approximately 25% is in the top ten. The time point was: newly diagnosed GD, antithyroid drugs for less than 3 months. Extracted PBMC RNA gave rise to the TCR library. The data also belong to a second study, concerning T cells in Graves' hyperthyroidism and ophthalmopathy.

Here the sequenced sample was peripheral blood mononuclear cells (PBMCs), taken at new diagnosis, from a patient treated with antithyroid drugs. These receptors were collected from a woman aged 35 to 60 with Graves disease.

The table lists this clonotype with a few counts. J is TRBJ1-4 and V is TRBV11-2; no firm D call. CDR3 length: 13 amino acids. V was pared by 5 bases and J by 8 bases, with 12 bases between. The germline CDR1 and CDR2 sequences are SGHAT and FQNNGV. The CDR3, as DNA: TGTGCCAGCAGCCTCGTCTCGGAGGAAAAACTGTTTTTT. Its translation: CASSLVSEEKLFF.

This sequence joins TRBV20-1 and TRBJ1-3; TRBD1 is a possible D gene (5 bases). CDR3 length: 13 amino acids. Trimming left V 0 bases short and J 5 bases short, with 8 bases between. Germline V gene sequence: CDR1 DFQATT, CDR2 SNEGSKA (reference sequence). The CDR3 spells CSAREAGRNTIYF. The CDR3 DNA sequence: TGCAGTGCTAGAGAGGCAGGGAGAAACACCATATATTTT.

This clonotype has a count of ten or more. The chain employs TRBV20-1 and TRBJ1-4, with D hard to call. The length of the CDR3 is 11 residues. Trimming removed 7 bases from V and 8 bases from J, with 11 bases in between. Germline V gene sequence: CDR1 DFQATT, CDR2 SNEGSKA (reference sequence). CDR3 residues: CSVAAVEKLFF. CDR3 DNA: TGCAGTGTCGCTGCAGTCGAAAAACTGTTTTTT.

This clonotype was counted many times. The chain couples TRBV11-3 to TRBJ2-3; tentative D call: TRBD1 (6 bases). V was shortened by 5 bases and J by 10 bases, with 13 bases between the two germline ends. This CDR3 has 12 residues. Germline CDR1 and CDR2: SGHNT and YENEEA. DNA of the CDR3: TGTGCCAGCAGCCCAATGCAGGGGTCGCAGTATTTT. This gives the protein CASSPMQGSQYF.

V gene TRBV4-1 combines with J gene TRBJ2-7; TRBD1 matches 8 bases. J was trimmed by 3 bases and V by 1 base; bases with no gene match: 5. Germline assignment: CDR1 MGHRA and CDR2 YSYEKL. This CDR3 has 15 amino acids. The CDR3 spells CASSQGPGQVYEQYF. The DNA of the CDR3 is TGCGCCAGCAGCCAAGGACCGGGACAGGTCTACGAGCAGTACTTC.

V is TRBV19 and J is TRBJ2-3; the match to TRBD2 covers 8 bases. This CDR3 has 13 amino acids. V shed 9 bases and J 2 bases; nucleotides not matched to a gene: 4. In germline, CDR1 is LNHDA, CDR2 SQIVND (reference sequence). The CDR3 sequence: CASNSGVTDTQYF. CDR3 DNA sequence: TGTGCCAGCAATAGCGGGGTCACAGATACGCAGTATTTT.

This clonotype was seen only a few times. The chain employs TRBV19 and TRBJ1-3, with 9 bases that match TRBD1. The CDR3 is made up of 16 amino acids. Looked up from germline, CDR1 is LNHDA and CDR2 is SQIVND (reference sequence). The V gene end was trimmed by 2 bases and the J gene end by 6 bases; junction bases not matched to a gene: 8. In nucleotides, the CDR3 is TGTGCCAGTAGTATAAGTACAGGGGGCGCGTCAAACACCATATATTTT. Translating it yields CASSISTGGASNTIYF.

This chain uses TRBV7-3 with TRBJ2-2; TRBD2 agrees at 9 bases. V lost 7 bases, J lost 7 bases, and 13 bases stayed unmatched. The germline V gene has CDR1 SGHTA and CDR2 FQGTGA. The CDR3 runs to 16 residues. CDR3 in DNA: TGTGCCAGCATCCCTGTCGCGGGAGGGCAGGGCGGGGAGCTGTTTTTT. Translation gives CASIPVAGGQGGELFF.

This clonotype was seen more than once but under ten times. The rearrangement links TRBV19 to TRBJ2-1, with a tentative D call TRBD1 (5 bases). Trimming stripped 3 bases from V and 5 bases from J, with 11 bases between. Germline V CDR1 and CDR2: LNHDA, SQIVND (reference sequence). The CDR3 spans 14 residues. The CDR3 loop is CASSINQGNNEQFF. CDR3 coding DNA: TGTGCCAGTAGTATTAACCAGGGCAACAATGAGCAGTTCTTC. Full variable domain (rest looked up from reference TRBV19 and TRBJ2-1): DGGITQSPKYLFRKEGQNVTLSCEQNLNHDAMYWYRQDPGQGLRLIYYSQIVNDFQKGDIAEGYSVSREKKESFPLTVTSAQKNPTAFYLCASSINQGNNEQFFGPGTRLTVL.

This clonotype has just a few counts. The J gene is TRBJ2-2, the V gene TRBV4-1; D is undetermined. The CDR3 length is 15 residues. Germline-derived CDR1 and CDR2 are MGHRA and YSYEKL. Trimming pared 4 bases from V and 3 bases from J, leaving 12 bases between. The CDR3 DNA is TGCGCCAGCAGCCGCCTAAAGACCTACACCGGGGAGCTGTTTTTT. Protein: CASSRLKTYTGELFF.

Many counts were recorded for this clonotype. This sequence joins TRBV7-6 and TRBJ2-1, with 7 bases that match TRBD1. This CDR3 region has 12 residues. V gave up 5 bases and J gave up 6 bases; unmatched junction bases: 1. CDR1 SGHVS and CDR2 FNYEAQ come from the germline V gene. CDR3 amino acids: CASSTGVNEQFF. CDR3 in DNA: TGTGCCAGCAGCACAGGGGTCAATGAGCAGTTCTTC. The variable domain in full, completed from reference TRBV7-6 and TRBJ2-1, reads GAGVSQSPRYKVTKRGQDVALRCDPISGHVSLYWYRQALGQGPEFLTYFNYEAQQDKSGLPNDRFSAERPEGSISTLTIQRTEQRDSAMYRCASSTGVNEQFFGPGTRLTVL.

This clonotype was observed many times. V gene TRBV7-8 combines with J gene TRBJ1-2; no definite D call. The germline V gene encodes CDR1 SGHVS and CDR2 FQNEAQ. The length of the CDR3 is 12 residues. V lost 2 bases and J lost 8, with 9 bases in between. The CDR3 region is CASSLLRGGYTF. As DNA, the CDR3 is TGTGCCAGCAGCTTACTCCGCGGAGGCTACACCTTC.

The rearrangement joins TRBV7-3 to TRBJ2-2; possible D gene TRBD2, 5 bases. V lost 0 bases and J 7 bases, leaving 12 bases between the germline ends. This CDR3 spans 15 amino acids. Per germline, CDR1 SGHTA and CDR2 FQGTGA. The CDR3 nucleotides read TGTGCCAGCAGCTTAACCCGGGAACCCTTCGGGGAGCTGTTTTTT. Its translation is CASSLTREPFGELFF.

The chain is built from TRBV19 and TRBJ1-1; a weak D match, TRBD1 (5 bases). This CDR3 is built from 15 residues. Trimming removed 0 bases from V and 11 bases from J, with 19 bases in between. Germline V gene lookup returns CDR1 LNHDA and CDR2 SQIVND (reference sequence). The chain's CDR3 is CASSIDLGRGVRAFF. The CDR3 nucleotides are TGTGCCAGTAGTATAGATCTTGGGAGGGGAGTTCGGGCTTTCTTT.

The CDR3 loop reads CASSYGEGDGGYTF. The CDR3 DNA is TGTGCCAGCAGTTACGGGGAAGGGGATGGAGGCTACACCTTC. The chain is built from TRBV6-5 and TRBJ1-2; D perhaps matches TRBD1 (5 bases). CDR1 is MNHEY and CDR2 is SVGAGI in the germline V gene. V was cut by 2 bases and J by 8 bases, with 15 bases left in between. This CDR3 has 14 residues.

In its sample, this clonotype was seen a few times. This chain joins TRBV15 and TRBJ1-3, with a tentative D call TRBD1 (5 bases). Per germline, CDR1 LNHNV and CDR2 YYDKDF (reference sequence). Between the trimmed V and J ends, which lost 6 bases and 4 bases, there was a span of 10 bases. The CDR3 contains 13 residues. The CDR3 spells CATRWGGGNTIYF. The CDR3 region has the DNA TGTGCCACCAGATGGGGGGGAGGAAACACCATATATTTT.

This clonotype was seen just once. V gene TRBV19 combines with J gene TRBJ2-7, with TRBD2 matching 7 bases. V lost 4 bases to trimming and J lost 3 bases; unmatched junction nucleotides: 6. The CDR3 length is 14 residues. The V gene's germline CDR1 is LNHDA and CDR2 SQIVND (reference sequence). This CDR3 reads CASSSGLGHYEQYF. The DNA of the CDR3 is TGTGCCAGTAGTAGCGGACTAGGCCACTACGAGCAGTACTTC.

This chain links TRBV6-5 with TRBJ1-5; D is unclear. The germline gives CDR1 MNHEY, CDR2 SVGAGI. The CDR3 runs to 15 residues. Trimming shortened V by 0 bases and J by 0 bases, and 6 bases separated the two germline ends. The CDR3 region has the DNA TGTGCCAGCAGTTACTCGCCACTTAGCAATCAGCCCCAGCATTTT. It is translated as CASSYSPLSNQPQHF.

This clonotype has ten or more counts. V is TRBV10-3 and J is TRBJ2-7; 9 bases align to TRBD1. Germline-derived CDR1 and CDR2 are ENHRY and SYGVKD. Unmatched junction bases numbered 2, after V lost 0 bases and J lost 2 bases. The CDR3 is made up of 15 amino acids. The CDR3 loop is CAISESGTGPYEQYF. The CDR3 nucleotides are TGTGCCATCAGTGAGTCCGGGACAGGGCCCTACGAGCAGTACTTC.

The CDR3 nucleotides are TGTGCCAGCAGCCCCGGTTATCAGTTATATAATTCACCCCTCCACTTT. The encoded protein is CASSPGYQLYNSPLHF. This rearrangement joins TRBV4-2 to TRBJ1-6, with D unclear. The V and J ends lost 4 bases and 4 bases respectively, with 14 bases between them. In germline, CDR1 is LGHNA, CDR2 YNFKEQ. CDR3 size: 16 residues.

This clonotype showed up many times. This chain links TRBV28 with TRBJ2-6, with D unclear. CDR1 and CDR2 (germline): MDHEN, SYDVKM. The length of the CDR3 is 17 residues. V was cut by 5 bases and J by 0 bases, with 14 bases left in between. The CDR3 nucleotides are TGTGCCAGCAGTGTGGACGGTATGACCTCTGGGGCCAACGTCCTGACTTTC. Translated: CASSVDGMTSGANVLTF.

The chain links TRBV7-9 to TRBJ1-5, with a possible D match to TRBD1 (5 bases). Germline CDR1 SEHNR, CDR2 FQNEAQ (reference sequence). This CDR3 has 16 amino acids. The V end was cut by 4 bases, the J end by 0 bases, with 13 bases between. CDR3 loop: CASSYGAGSSNQPQHF. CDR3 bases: TGTGCCAGCAGCTATGGGGCAGGGTCTAGCAATCAGCCCCAGCATTTT.

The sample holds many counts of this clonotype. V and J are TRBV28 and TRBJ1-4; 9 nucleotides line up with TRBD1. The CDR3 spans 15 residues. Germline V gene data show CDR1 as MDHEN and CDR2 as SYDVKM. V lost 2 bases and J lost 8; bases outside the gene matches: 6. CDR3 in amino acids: CASSLLQGAVEKLFF. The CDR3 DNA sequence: TGTGCCAGCAGTTTACTACAGGGGGCGGTCGAAAAACTGTTTTTT.

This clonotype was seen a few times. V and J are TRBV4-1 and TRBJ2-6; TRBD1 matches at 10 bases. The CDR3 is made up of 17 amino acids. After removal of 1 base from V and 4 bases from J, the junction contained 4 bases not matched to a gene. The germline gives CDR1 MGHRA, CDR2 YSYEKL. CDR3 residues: CASSQGQGARGANVLTF. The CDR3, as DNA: TGCGCCAGCAGCCAAGGACAGGGGGCGAGAGGGGCCAACGTCCTGACTTTC.

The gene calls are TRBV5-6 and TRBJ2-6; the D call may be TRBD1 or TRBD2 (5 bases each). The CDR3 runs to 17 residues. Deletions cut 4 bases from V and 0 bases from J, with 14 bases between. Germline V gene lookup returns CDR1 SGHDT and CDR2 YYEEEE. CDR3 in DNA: TGTGCCAGCAGCCCCTGGGACGGTGGCTCTGGGGCCAACGTCCTGACTTTC. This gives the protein CASSPWDGGSGANVLTF.

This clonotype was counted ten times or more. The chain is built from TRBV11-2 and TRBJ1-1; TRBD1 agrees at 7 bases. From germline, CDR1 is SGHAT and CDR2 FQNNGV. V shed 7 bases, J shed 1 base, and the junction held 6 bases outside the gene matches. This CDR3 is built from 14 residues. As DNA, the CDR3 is TGTGCCAGCACCCCCGGGACAGCGAACACTGAAGCTTTCTTT. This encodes CASTPGTANTEAFF. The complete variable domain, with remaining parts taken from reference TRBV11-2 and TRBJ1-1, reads EAGVAQSPRYKIIEKRQSVAFWCNPISGHATLYWYQQILGQGPKLLIQFQNNGVVDDSQLPKDRFSAERLKGVDSTLKIQPAKLEDSAVYLCASTPGTANTEAFFGQGTRLTVV.

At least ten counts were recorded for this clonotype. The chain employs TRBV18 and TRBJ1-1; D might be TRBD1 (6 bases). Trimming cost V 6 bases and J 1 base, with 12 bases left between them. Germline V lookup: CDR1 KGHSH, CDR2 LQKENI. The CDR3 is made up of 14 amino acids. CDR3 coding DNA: TGTGCCAGCTCGACAGGTTCGGCGAACACTGAAGCTTTCTTT. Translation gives CASSTGSANTEAFF.

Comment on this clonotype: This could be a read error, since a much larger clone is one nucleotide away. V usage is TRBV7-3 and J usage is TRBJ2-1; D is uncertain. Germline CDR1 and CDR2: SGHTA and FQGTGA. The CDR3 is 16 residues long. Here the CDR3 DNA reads TGTGCCAACAGCTTATCGTCGGTGGCATTGGACAATGAGCAGTTCTTC. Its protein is CANSLSSVALDNEQFF.

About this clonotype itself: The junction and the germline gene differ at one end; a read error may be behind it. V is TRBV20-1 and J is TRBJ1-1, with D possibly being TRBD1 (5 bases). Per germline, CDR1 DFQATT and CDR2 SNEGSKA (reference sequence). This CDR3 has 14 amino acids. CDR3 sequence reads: CSARAGGVNTEVFF. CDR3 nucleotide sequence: TGCAGTGCCCGGGCGGGGGGAGTGAACACTGAAGTTTTCTTT.

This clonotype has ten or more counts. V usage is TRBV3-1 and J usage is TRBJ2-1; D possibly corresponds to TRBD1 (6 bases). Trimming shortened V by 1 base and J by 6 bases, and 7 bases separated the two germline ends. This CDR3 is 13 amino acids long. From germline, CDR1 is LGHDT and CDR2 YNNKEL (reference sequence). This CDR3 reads CASSQADSNEQFF. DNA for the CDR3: TGTGCCAGCAGCCAAGCGGACAGCAATGAGCAGTTCTTC.